These T cell receptor beta chains were read from a single sample in a study of metastatic and nonmetastatic thyroid tumors. MiXCR reprocessed the PCR reads for TCRdb. In the table there are around 45,000 clones, roughly 15% of which are singletons. Source material: blood. The receptor set was obtained from a female donor with papillary thyroid cancer or a benign thyroid nodule (not recorded which). Some clones in this sample may be carry-over from other donors' samples. The CDR3 runs from the conserved cysteine through the conserved F or W. The order of the fields is J gene, V gene, CDR3 length, D gene, clone size, CDR3 DNA, CDR3 protein. A D gene is named only where the DNA matches it firmly. Part of the rows lack a size; the others show once, few, many or a class for expanded clones.

TRBJ2-7	TRBV5-1	17	TRBD1	NA	TGCGCCAGCAGCTCCGGGACAGGGAGGGTATATAGTGGTGAGCAGTACTTC	CASSSGTGRVYSGEQYF
TRBJ2-7	TRBV13	14	TRBD2	many	TGTGCCAGCAGCTCCCGACTAGCCCCGCGGGAGCAGTACTTC	CASSSRLAPREQYF
TRBJ2-2	TRBV2	17	TRBD2	NA	TGTGCCAGCAGTGAAAGTTCCCTAGCGGGAAACACCAGGGAGCTGTTTTTT	CASSESSLAGNTRELFF
TRBJ1-2	TRBV19	14	TRBD1	few	TGTGCCAGTAGTAAACGGACAGGGGGATATGGCTACACCTTC	CASSKRTGGYGYTF
TRBJ2-3	TRBV11-3	14	NA	many	TGTGCCAGCAGCTTAGATCAGTTACCAGATACGCAGTATTTT	CASSLDQLPDTQYF
TRBJ2-3	TRBV6-7	14	TRBD2	few	TGTGCCAGCAGTGGGCGGGAGGGGACAGATACGCAGTATTTT	CASSGREGTDTQYF
TRBJ2-7	TRBV20-1	16	TRBD2	NA	TGTAGTGCTATGATCACAGGTCTGGGCGGGAGGGGCGAGCAGTACTTC	CSAMITGLGGRGEQYF
TRBJ1-5	TRBV6-4	15	NA	NA	TGTGCCAGCAGCCATTCGGACGGAGGGAATCAGCCCCAGCATTTT	CASSHSDGGNQPQHF
TRBJ1-1	TRBV6-1	14	NA	many	TGTGCCAGCAGTGAAGCGCTGGGGGACACTGAAGCTTTCTTT	CASSEALGDTEAFF
TRBJ1-1	TRBV2	10	NA	few	TGTGCCAGCAGGGCTAAAGAAGCTTTCTTT	CASRAKEAFF
TRBJ2-2	TRBV12-5	18	NA	many	TGTGCTAGTGGTTTGGCCCGCACGTCCCAATGGAGGGGCGGGGAGCTGTTTTTT	CASGLARTSQWRGGELFF
TRBJ1-6	TRBV5-8	16	NA	many	TGTGCCAGCAGCGGTGCGACAGGCCAAGTTAATTCACCCCTCCACTTT	CASSGATGQVNSPLHF
TRBJ1-1	TRBV6-1	14	TRBD1	many	TGTGCCAGCAGCCCGGGGACAGGGAAAGCTGAAGCTTTCTTT	CASSPGTGKAEAFF
TRBJ2-7	TRBV9	13	NA	NA	TGTGCCAGCAGCGATTCCCCCTTGAGTGCCCCGTACTTC	CASSDSPLSAPYF
TRBJ1-1	TRBV5-1	15	TRBD1	many	TGCGCCAGCAGCAATGGACAGGGCTCAAACACTGAAGCTTTCTTT	CASSNGQGSNTEAFF
TRBJ1-2	TRBV9	15	NA	many	TGTGCCAGCAGCCCCCAGGTTGAGGGTCGCTATGGCTACACCTTC	CASSPQVEGRYGYTF
TRBJ2-1	TRBV6-1	13	TRBD2	NA	TGTGCCAGCAGCCTAGCGGGAGACGATGAGCAGTTCTTC	CASSLAGDDEQFF
TRBJ2-1	TRBV2	13	NA	NA	TGTGCCAGCAGTGGACACTCCTACAATGAGCAGTTCTTC	CASSGHSYNEQFF
TRBJ2-3	TRBV6-9	13	NA	NA	TGTGCCAGCAGTTATGGGTATTCAGATACGCAGTATTTT	CASSYGYSDTQYF
TRBJ1-2	TRBV29-1	13	NA	NA	TGCAGCGTTGAAAATCAGGGCCTTAAAAGCGTCAGCTTC	CSVENQGLKSVSF
TRBJ1-1	TRBV6-1	15	NA	many	TGTGCCAGCAGTTCCAAGACAGTTGGGGGCACTGAAGCTTTCTTT	CASSSKTVGGTEAFF
TRBJ1-2	TRBV6-1	14	NA	NA	TGTGCCAGCATAGAATCAGTCGCTAACTATGGCTACACCTTC	CASIESVANYGYTF
TRBJ2-1	TRBV13	15	TRBD2	NA	TGTGCCAGCAGCACCTTAGCGGGGACCTACAATGAGCAGTTCTTC	CASSTLAGTYNEQFF
TRBJ2-7	TRBV6-1	16	TRBD1	many	TGTGCCAGCAGACCAAGGAACAGGGGCCTTTCCTACGAGCAGTACTTC	CASRPRNRGLSYEQYF
TRBJ2-5	TRBV15	15	NA	many	TGTGCCACCAGCAGAGATGACGCAGATTCAGAGACCCAGTACTTC	CATSRDDADSETQYF
TRBJ1-1	TRBV30	11	NA	many	TGTGCCTGGCTTCTGAACACTGAAGCTTTCTTT	CAWLLNTEAFF
TRBJ2-3	TRBV24-1	14	NA	many	TGTGCCACCAGTGATTCTGACCCCACAGATATGCAGTATTTT	CATSDSDPTDMQYF
TRBJ1-1	TRBV6-2/TRBV6-3	16	TRBD1	many	TGTGCCAGCAGACTCGGACAGGGGCAAAAGAACACTGAAGCTTTCTTT	CASRLGQGQKNTEAFF
TRBJ2-1	TRBV24-1	15	TRBD2	NA	TGTGCCACCAGTGAACCCGGACTAGCGGGCAATGAGCAGTTCTTC	CATSEPGLAGNEQFF
TRBJ2-5	TRBV12-3/TRBV12-4	13	TRBD1	NA	TGTGCCAGCAGTGGGCAGGGGGCAGAGACCCAGTACTTC	CASSGQGAETQYF
TRBJ2-2	TRBV6-2/TRBV6-3	15	NA	many	TGTGCCAGCATGGGGGGGGGCGCAGGCACCGGGGAGCTGTTTTTT	CASMGGGAGTGELFF
TRBJ1-1	TRBV10-3	13	NA	many	TGTGCCATCAGTAAGACAGATAACACTGAAGCTTTCTTT	CAISKTDNTEAFF
TRBJ1-5	TRBV12-3/TRBV12-4	13	NA	NA	TGTGCCAGCGCCGGACATCAAAATCAGCCCCAGCATTTT	CASAGHQNQPQHF
TRBJ2-1	TRBV10-1	15	TRBD1	many	TGCGCCAGCAGTGATTGGGACAGAACTCGTGGTGAGCAGTTCTTC	CASSDWDRTRGEQFF
TRBJ2-7	TRBV20-1	13	NA	NA	TGCAGTGCTCAGTCAGGGGTAAACTACGAGCAGTACTTC	CSAQSGVNYEQYF
TRBJ2-3	TRBV7-9	13	NA	NA	TGTGCCAGCGGGACTGCTAGCACATATACGCAGTATTTT	CASGTASTYTQYF
TRBJ1-2	TRBV7-9	15	TRBD1	NA	TGTGCCAGCAGCTTATCGGACAGGGATCCTTATGGCTACACCTTC	CASSLSDRDPYGYTF
TRBJ1-5	TRBV10-3	13	NA	few	TGTGCCATCAGGGACACCGACAATCAGCCCCAGCATTTT	CAIRDTDNQPQHF
TRBJ2-5	TRBV12-3/TRBV12-4	15	NA	NA	TGTGCCAGCACCTCGACGGAGGAGGCAGGGGAGACCCAGTACTTC	CASTSTEEAGETQYF
TRBJ1-2	TRBV27	13	TRBD1	few	TGTGCCAGCAGTCACTCCAGGGGGCGGGGCTACACCTTC	CASSHSRGRGYTF
TRBJ1-5	TRBV19	14	TRBD1	many	TGTGCCAGTCACAGGGGGCCTTATGGACAGCCCCAGCATTTT	CASHRGPYGQPQHF
TRBJ1-1	TRBV5-1	12	NA	many	TGCGCCAGCAGACATGAGAACACTGAAGCTTTCTTT	CASRHENTEAFF